This T cell receptor (beta chain) was observed in a study of CD4 T cell repertoires in COVID-19. The overall study: CFSE-low cells expanded roughly 10 days with IL-2, then restimulated with other coronavirus spikes. General observations from the study: Two or all three memory subsets shared several highly expanded SARS-CoV-2-reactive clonotypes. Some SARS-CoV-2 clonotypes, between roughly 7 and 27%, recurred in SARS-CoV and/or HKU1 cultures.

No culture step preceded sequencing of the ex vivo isolated memory T cells. Method: immunoSEQ multiplex PCR; TCRdb's copy keeps in-frame clones and lacks some. The sample lists 65,000 to 95,000 clones, about 80% occurring once. This clone was found a few times. No antigen is known for it. The sample consisted of CD4+ T cells from peripheral blood, taken after recovery from COVID-19. The receptor comes from a human donor who had COVID-19.

CDR3 residues: CASARGSSYEQYF. In DNA, the CDR3 is TGTGCCAGCGCCCGAGGTTCCTCCTACGAGCAGTACTTC. This rearrangement joins TRBV9 to TRBJ2-7; D is uncertain. The CDR3 consists of 13 residues. Germline V gene lookup returns CDR1 SGDLS and CDR2 YYNGEE. Trimming stripped 7 bases from V and 0 bases from J, with 11 bases between.